The rows below give T cell receptor beta chains drawn from one sample of a study of T-cell reconstitution after alpha-beta-depleted transplantation in children. Each CDR3 protein is one row after TCRdb ran MiXCR on the PCR reads. Of around 480,000 distinct CDR3 sequences in the sample, over 25% were seen once. The material sequenced was PBMCs from the stem cell graft donor, taken from the stem cell graft. Source of these receptors: a human donor who donated a stem cell graft to a child with aplastic anemia. Both conserved end residues are part of each CDR3. D genes are given only for firm matches. Not every row has a clone size; where given, it reads once, few, many or a size class.

cdr3_aa,cdr3_nt,v_call,j_call,clone_size,cdr3_length,d_call
CASRLYGEQFF,TGTGCCAGCAGGTTATATGGTGAGCAGTTCTTC,TRBV6-2/TRBV6-3,TRBJ2-1,few,11,.
CASSQIRTEAFF,TGTGCCAGCAGCCAAATCCGCACTGAAGCTTTCTTT,TRBV3-1,TRBJ1-1,.,12,.
CASSLGTGVGTGELFF,TGTGCCAGCAGCCTCGGGACAGGGGTTGGGACCGGGGAGCTGTTTTTT,TRBV7-9,TRBJ2-2,few,16,TRBD1
CSAPTRGAETQYF,TGCAGTGCGCCCACAAGGGGCGCAGAGACCCAGTACTTC,TRBV20-1,TRBJ2-5,few,13,.
CASSSPGLAVNGNEQFF,TGTGCCAGCAGTTCACCCGGACTAGCGGTGAATGGGAATGAGCAGTTCTTC,TRBV27,TRBJ2-1,.,17,TRBD2
CASSYSGRSREQFF,TGTGCCAGCAGTTACTCGGGCCGGTCAAGGGAGCAGTTCTTC,TRBV6-5,TRBJ2-1,few,14,.
CASSPWYTQYF,TGTGCCAGCAGTCCCTGGTATACGCAGTATTTT,TRBV12-3/TRBV12-4,TRBJ2-3,few,11,.
CSARATIGGQPQHF,TGCAGTGCTAGAGCGACGATAGGAGGGCAGCCCCAGCATTTT,TRBV20-1,TRBJ1-5,.,14,.
CASSYGIAGVPYEQYF,TGTGCCAGCAGTTATGGGATCGCGGGAGTTCCCTACGAGCAGTACTTC,TRBV6-2/TRBV6-3,TRBJ2-7,.,16,TRBD2
CSASREGETQYF,TGCAGTGCTAGCCGGGAAGGGGAGACCCAGTACTTC,TRBV20-1,TRBJ2-5,.,12,.
CASTSGQGVYGYTF,TGTGCCAGCACCTCGGGCCAGGGAGTCTATGGCTACACCTTC,TRBV9,TRBJ1-2,.,14,.
CASSYGAREQFF,TGTGCCAGCAGCTATGGGGCCCGGGAGCAATTCTTC,TRBV11-2,TRBJ2-1,.,12,.
CASSWRDMNTEAFF,TGTGCCAGCAGCTGGAGGGACATGAACACTGAAGCTTTCTTT,TRBV7-6,TRBJ1-1,.,14,.
CASRTRGSNYGYTF,TGTGCCAGCAGAACCAGGGGGTCTAACTATGGCTACACCTTC,TRBV6-2/TRBV6-3,TRBJ1-2,.,14,TRBD1
CASSYSQAPTGELFF,TGTGCCAGCAGTTACTCGCAGGCACCGACCGGGGAGCTGTTTTTT,TRBV6-5,TRBJ2-2,.,15,.
CASSQGTQETQYF,TGCGCCAGCAGCCAGGGGACCCAAGAGACCCAGTACTTC,TRBV4-3,TRBJ2-5,many,13,.
CSVDLPDGPNEAFF,TGCAGCGTTGACCTCCCGGACGGCCCGAATGAAGCTTTCTTT,TRBV29-1,TRBJ1-1,.,14,.
CASSPAKGVGRPQHF,TGTGCCAGTAGTCCAGCCAAGGGGGTAGGGCGACCCCAGCATTTT,TRBV19,TRBJ1-5,.,15,.
CSVEEDWASYEQYF,TGCAGCGTTGAAGAGGACTGGGCCTCCTACGAGCAGTACTTC,TRBV29-1,TRBJ2-7,.,14,.
CSARDRIAGVDEQFF,TGCAGTGCTAGAGATAGGATAGCGGGAGTGGATGAGCAGTTCTTC,TRBV20-1,TRBJ2-1,few,15,TRBD2
CASSYSYIVSGRNEQYF,TGTGCCAGCAGTTACTCGTACATTGTTAGCGGGAGAAACGAGCAGTACTTC,TRBV6-2/TRBV6-3,TRBJ2-7,.,17,TRBD2
CAISESEGGRPDTQYF,TGTGCCATCAGTGAGAGTGAGGGCGGGAGACCGGATACGCAGTATTTT,TRBV10-3,TRBJ2-3,.,16,TRBD2
CASSPCGTANTGELFF,TGCGCCAGCAGTCCATGCGGGACGGCTAACACCGGGGAGCTGTTTTTT,TRBV23-1,TRBJ2-2,.,16,.
CASSWQGGNQPQHF,TGTGCCAGCAGTTGGCAGGGGGGCAATCAGCCCCAGCATTTT,TRBV6-2/TRBV6-3,TRBJ1-5,.,14,TRBD1
CASSWGQGGNEQFF,TGTGCCAGCAGTTGGGGACAGGGCGGCAATGAGCAGTTCTTC,TRBV6-5,TRBJ2-1,few,14,TRBD1
CSVVLTAEGYGYTF,TGCAGCGTTGTTCTCACAGCGGAAGGCTATGGCTACACCTTC,TRBV29-1,TRBJ1-2,few,14,.
CSARGGGTTDTQYF,TGCAGTGCTAGGGGCGGGGGCACCACAGATACGCAGTATTTT,TRBV20-1,TRBJ2-3,few,14,.
CATSEPTATGELFF,TGTGCCACCAGTGAGCCGACTGCCACCGGGGAGCTGTTTTTT,TRBV24-1,TRBJ2-2,.,14,.
CASSPGLASGTQYF,TGTGCCAGCAGCCCGGGACTGGCGAGTGGGACCCAGTACTTC,TRBV12-3/TRBV12-4,TRBJ2-5,few,14,.
CAWRPGATGDHEQFF,TGTGCCTGGAGGCCCGGTGCGACAGGGGATCATGAGCAGTTCTTC,TRBV30,TRBJ2-1,.,15,TRBD1
CASSLAAFGHEQYF,TGTGCCAGCAGCTTAGCGGCTTTCGGCCACGAGCAGTACTTC,TRBV7-6,TRBJ2-7,few,14,.
CSVVGLNTIYF,TGCAGTGTTGTTGGGTTGAACACCATATATTTT,TRBV20-1,TRBJ1-3,few,11,.
CASSATYSNQPQHF,TGTGCCAGCTCGGCGACCTATAGCAATCAGCCCCAGCATTTT,TRBV18,TRBJ1-5,.,14,.
CASRDQVASDEQFF,TGTGCCAGCAGGGACCAGGTGGCTTCAGATGAGCAGTTCTTC,TRBV12-3/TRBV12-4,TRBJ2-1,.,14,.
CASSSNREVSQLPQHF,TGTGCCAGCAGCTCAAATCGAGAGGTGTCCCAACTGCCCCAGCATTTT,TRBV27,TRBJ1-5,few,16,.
CSVEAGTRRGEQFF,TGCAGCGTTGAAGCCGGGACTAGGCGGGGTGAGCAGTTCTTC,TRBV29-1,TRBJ2-1,.,14,TRBD2
CASSPSVGGQGDTEAFF,TGTGCCAGCAGTCCCTCAGTAGGCGGACAGGGGGATACTGAAGCTTTCTTT,TRBV12-3/TRBV12-4,TRBJ1-1,.,17,TRBD1
CASSLSPVYSNQPQHF,TGTGCCAGCAGTTTATCTCCAGTTTATAGCAATCAGCCCCAGCATTTT,TRBV28,TRBJ1-5,.,16,.
CAISENPVLAFPNEQFF,TGTGCCATCAGTGAGAATCCGGTTCTAGCTTTCCCCAATGAGCAGTTCTTC,TRBV10-3,TRBJ2-1,.,17,.
CASSPDRGNNQPQHF,TGTGCCAGCAGCCCGGACAGGGGAAACAATCAGCCCCAGCATTTT,TRBV7-2,TRBJ1-5,few,15,TRBD1
CASSYEGSTARLSYEQYF,TGTGCCAGCAGCTACGAAGGGTCCACAGCGAGATTATCCTACGAGCAGTACTTC,TRBV13,TRBJ2-7,.,18,.
CASRTPRAAEKLFF,TGTGCCAGCAGAACTCCGCGGGCCGCCGAAAAACTGTTTTTT,TRBV6-1,TRBJ1-4,few,14,.
CASKRVSEKLFF,TGTGCCAGCAAAAGGGTCAGCGAAAAACTGTTTTTT,TRBV28,TRBJ1-4,.,12,.
CASMRLDSSGYTF,TGCGCCAGCATGAGACTGGACAGCTCTGGCTACACCTTC,TRBV5-1,TRBJ1-2,few,13,.
CATSRVLGNQPQHF,TGTGCCACCAGCAGAGTCTTGGGCAATCAGCCCCAGCATTTT,TRBV15,TRBJ1-5,.,14,.